The clone carrying this T cell receptor (beta chain) showed up just once. Its cognate antigen is unknown. This table comes from immunoSEQ multiplex PCR, and its TCRdb copy is limited to in-frame clones, with some not included. This sample yields 90,000 to 150,000 clones, of which approximately 90% are seen a single time; around 8% belongs to the top ten. Germline-derived CDR1 and CDR2 are SGHNT and YYREEE (reference sequence). There are 15 residues in the CDR3. Trimming took 1 base from V and 4 from J; bases not matched to a gene: 6. The data stem from a study of T cell responses to AZD1222 COVID-19 vaccine. Across the whole study: Second-dose intervals of approximately 4 or approximately 12 weeks were pooled. Notes on the study in general: It was only after the peak T cell response that any repertoires were sampled. Most donors were white British, females outnumbered males, and clonal diversity was possibly underestimated. Nearly half of spike-specific TCRs reportedly target variant regions that are unmutated in the B.1.351 and B.1.1.7 variants.

The chain couples TRBV5-4 to TRBJ1-1, with 8 bases lining up with TRBD1. The sequence came from an adult in good health. Here the sequenced sample was peripheral blood, taken on day 0 of AZD1222 vaccination. The CDR3 DNA sequence: TGTGCCAGCAGCTTGTCAAAACAGGGGGGCACTGAAGCTTTCTTT. Its translation: CASSLSKQGGTEAFF. Looking up the rest from reference TRBV5-4 and TRBJ1-1 gives the full variable domain: ETGVTQSPTHLIKTRGQQVTLRCSSQSGHNTVSWYQQALGQGPQFIFQYYREEENGRGNFPPRFSGLQFPNYSSELNVNALELDDSALYLCASSLSKQGGTEAFFGQGTRLTVV.